The clone carrying this T cell receptor (beta chain) was counted only a few times. What it recognizes is unknown. The sample is drawn from a study of beta chain features in type 1 diabetes. Study conclusions and caveats: No resolution was reached here on whether HLA type influences TCRB rearrangement. Moderately but significantly shorter TCRB CDR3s were found in Type 1 diabetes patients in all four CD4+ subsets.

Expressed TCRB transcripts were sequenced because the isolated RNA had all been reverse transcribed beforehand. Read counts averaged roughly 3.7 million for samples of naive, central memory and regulatory T cells. Sequencing used immunoSEQ multiplex PCR; TCRdb keeps in-frame clones, though not all of them. The repertoire consists of roughly 340,000 clones, with 13% occurring once and the leading ten covering about 0.016%. Germline V gene sequence: CDR1 SQVTM, CDR2 ANQGSEA. The CDR3 sequence is 14 residues long. V shed 4 bases and J shed 0 bases, with 12 bases lying between them. Sorting of CD4+ naive, central memory, regulatory and stem cell-like memory cells was performed via CD45RO/CCR7/CD25/CD127/CD95/CD27.

The chain uses TRBV29-1 and TRBJ1-1; D may be TRBD1 (6 bases). The sample taken for sequencing was naive CD4+ T cells from blood. This clonotype was obtained from a woman aged 18 to 35 with type 1 diabetes. The CDR3 DNA reads TGCAGCGTTGGAGGACAGTGGGTGAACACTGAAGCTTTCTTT. Amino acid sequence: CSVGGQWVNTEAFF.